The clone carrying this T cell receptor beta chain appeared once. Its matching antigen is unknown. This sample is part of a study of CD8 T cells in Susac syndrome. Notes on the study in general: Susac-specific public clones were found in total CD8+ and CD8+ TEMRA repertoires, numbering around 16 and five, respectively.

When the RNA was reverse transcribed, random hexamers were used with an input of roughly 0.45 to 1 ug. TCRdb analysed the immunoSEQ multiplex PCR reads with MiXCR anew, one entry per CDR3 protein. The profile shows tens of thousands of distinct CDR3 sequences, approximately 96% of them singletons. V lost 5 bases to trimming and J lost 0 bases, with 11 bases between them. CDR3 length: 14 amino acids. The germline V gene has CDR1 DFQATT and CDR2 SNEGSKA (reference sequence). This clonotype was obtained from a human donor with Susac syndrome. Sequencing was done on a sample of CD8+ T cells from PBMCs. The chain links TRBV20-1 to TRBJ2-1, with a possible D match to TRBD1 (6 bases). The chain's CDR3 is CSAGQLSSYNEQFF. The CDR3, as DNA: TGCAGTGCTGGACAGTTGAGCTCCTACAATGAGCAGTTCTTC.